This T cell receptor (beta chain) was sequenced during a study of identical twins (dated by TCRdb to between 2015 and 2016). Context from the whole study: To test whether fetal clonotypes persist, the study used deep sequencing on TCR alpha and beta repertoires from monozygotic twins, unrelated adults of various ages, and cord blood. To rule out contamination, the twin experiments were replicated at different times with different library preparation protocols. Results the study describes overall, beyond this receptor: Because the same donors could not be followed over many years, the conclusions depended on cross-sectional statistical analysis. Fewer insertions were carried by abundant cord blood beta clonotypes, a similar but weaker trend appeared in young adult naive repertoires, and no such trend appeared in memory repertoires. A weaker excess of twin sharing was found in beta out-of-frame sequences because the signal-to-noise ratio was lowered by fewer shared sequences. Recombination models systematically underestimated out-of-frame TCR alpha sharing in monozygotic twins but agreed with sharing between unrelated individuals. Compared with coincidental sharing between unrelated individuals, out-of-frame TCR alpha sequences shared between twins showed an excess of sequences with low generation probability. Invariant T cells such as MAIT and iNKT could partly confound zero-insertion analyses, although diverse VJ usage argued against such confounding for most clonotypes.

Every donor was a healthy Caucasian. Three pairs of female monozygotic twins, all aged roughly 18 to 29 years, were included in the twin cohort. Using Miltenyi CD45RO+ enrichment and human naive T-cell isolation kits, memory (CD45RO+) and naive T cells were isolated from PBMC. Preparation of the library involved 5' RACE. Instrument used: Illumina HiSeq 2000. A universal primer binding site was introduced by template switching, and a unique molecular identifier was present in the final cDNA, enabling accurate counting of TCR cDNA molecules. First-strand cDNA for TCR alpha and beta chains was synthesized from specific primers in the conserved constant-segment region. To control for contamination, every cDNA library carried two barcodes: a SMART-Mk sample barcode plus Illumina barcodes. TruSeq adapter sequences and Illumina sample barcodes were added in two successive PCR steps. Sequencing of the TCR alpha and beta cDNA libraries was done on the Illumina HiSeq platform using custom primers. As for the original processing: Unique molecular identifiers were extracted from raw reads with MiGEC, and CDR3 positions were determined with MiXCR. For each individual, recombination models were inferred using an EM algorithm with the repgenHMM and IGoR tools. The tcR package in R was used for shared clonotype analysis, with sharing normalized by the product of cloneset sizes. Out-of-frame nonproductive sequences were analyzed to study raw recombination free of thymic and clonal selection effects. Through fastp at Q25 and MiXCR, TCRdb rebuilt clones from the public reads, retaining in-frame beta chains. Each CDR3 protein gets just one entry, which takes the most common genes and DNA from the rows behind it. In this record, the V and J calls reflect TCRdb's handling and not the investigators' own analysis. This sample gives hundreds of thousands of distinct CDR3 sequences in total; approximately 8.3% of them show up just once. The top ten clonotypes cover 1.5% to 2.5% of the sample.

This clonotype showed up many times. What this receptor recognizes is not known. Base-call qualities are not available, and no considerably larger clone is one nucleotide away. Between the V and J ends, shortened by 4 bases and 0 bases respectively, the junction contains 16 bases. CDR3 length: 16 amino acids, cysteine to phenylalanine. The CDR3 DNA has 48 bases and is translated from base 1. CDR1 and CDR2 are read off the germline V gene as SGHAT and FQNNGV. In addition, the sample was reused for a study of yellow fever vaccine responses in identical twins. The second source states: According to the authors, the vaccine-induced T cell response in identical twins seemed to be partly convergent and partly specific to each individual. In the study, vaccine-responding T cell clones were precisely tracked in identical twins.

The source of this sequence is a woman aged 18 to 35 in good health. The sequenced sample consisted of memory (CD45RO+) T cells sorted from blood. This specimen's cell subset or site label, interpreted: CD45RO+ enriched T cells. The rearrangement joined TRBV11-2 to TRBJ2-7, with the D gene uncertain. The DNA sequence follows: TGTGCCAGCAGCTCTACCTCGTTCACGAGCTCCTACGAGCAGTACTTC. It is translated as CASSSTSFTSSYEQYF.